Each of the 13 T cell receptor beta chains below was sequenced from the same sample in a study of blood T cells in healthy people across ages. The authors ran a second PCR of about 6 to 11 cycles using a sample-barcoded 5' primer and a J-beta primer mix. MiXCR, run by TCRdb on the 5' RACE reads, gives a single entry per CDR3 protein. The sample comprises about 800,000 distinct CDR3 sequences, roughly 25% of which are singletons, and 3% to 4.5% rests with the top ten. These data also formed part of another study, on T cells of mothers and their children.

The sequenced material came from blood. Every receptor here comes from a boy between 10 and 17 years old in good health.

This clonotype turned up a few times. One junction end does not reproduce the germline sequence, and a read error may be involved. The chain employs TRBV7-7 and TRBJ1-5; D gene unclear. This CDR3 spans 16 amino acids. Germline CDR1 is SSHAT and CDR2 is FNYEAQ (reference sequence). CDR3 sequence reads: CASSLVRAARDQPQHF. The CDR3, as DNA: TGTGCTAGCAGTTTAGTTCGCGCAGCCCGTGATCAGCCCCAGCATTTT.

This clonotype was seen a few times. The rearrangement links TRBV29-1 to TRBJ2-1, with D maybe TRBD2 (7 bases). The J call may be wrong; the DNA end is better matched by TRBJ2-7. The CDR3 extends over 15 amino acids. Germline V gives CDR1 SQVTM, CDR2 ANQGSEA. The CDR3 is CSVTTLAGEGGEQYF. In nucleotides, the CDR3 is TGCAGCGTCACAACGCTGGCAGGGGAGGGTGGCGAGCAGTACTTC.

The J gene is TRBJ2-4, the V gene TRBV7-2, with 8 bases lining up with TRBD1. This CDR3 is 15 amino acids long. V lost 1 base and J lost 5; bases outside the gene matches: 4. Looked up from germline, CDR1 is SGHTA and CDR2 is FQGNSA. The CDR3 here is CASSLVVTGENIQYF. CDR3 nucleotides: TGTGCCAGCAGCTTAGTCGTGACAGGGGAAAACATTCAGTACTTC.

The V call is TRBV28, the J call TRBJ2-3, with 9 bases matching TRBD1. The CDR3 contains 14 residues. The germline V gene has CDR1 MDHEN and CDR2 SYDVKM. Trimming cost V 8 bases and J 2 bases; bases outside gene matches: 5. Here the CDR3 reads CASHGQGFTDTQYF. The CDR3 region has the DNA TGTGCCAGCCACGGACAGGGGTTCACAGATACGCAGTATTTT.

The sample holds a few counts of this clonotype. The chain carries TRBV4-3 and TRBJ1-1, with D uncertain. CDR3 length: 14 amino acids. With 3 bases removed from V and 0 bases from J, the gap between germline ends came to 8 bases. Per the germline V gene, CDR1 is LGHNA and CDR2 is YSLEER. In nucleotides, the CDR3 is TGCGCCAGCAGCCAGCAAATCCTGAACACTGAAGCTTTCTTT. It encodes CASSQQILNTEAFF.

The CDR3 reads CASSSPPGLAGVSYNEQFF. CDR3 coding DNA: TGTGCCAGCAGCTCCCCTCCGGGACTAGCGGGAGTATCATACAATGAGCAGTTCTTC. This chain links TRBV9 with TRBJ2-1, with 14 positions matching TRBD2. After removal of 4 bases from V and 4 bases from J, the junction contained 13 bases not matched to a gene. CDR3 length: 19 amino acids. Germline CDR1 is SGDLS and CDR2 is YYNGEE.

This clonotype has just a few counts. The junction departs from germline at one end; a sequencing error may be responsible. The chain has TRBV4-1 and TRBJ2-5; no definite D call. Germline-derived CDR1 and CDR2 are MGHRA and YSYEKL. This CDR3 has 14 residues. The CDR3 nucleotides are TGCGCCAGCAGCCAAGAGTCTAACCAAGAGACCCAGCACTTC. This codes for CASSQESNQETQHF.

This chain connects TRBV7-8 to TRBJ1-1; no definite D call. Trimming shortened V by 6 bases and J by 4 bases, and 12 bases separated the two germline ends. This CDR3 comprises 13 residues. The V gene's germline CDR1 is SGHVS and CDR2 FQNEAQ. The DNA of the CDR3 is TGTGCCAGCAGTCTGACGGTTGGCACTGAAGCTTTCTTT. This encodes CASSLTVGTEAFF.

This clonotype was counted a few times. The DNA for the CDR3 is TGCAGTGCTAGAGGGGGCGGCGTGCACCCCTACAATGAGCAGTTCTTC. It encodes CSARGGGVHPYNEQFF. This chain links TRBV20-1 with TRBJ2-1; TRBD1 might be the D (5 bases). Trimming left V 1 base short and J 2 bases short, with 15 bases between. The CDR3 spans 16 residues. CDR1 and CDR2 from the germline V gene are DFQATT and SNEGSKA (reference sequence).

The chain combines TRBV5-1 with TRBJ2-5; 14 bases agree with TRBD2. This CDR3 is built from 15 residues. Losses at the gene ends were 4 bases for V and 4 bases for J; bases not matched to a gene: 3. Germline CDR1 and CDR2: SGHRS and YFSETQ. In nucleotides, the CDR3 is TGCGCCAGCAGCAAGGGACTAGCGGGAGTAGAGACCCAGTACTTC. Encoded protein: CASSKGLAGVETQYF. Full variable domain (outside the CDR3, taken from reference TRBV5-1 and TRBJ2-5): KAGVTQTPRYLIKTRGQQVTLSCSPISGHRSVSWYQQTPGQGLQFLFEYFSETQRNKGNFPGRFSGRQFSNSRSEMNVSTLELGDSALYLCASSKGLAGVETQYFGPGTRLLVL.

This rearrangement joins TRBV28 to TRBJ1-6; the match to TRBD1 covers 8 bases. Germline V gives CDR1 MDHEN, CDR2 SYDVKM. The ends lost 3 bases at V and 3 bases at J; junction bases unmatched: 10. CDR3 size: 18 residues. The CDR3 loop is CASSFLRQGAYYNSPLHF. As DNA, the CDR3 is TGTGCCAGCAGTTTTCTTCGGCAGGGGGCCTACTATAATTCACCCCTCCACTTT.

This clonotype showed up just a few times. This rearrangement joins TRBV28 to TRBJ2-1; D may correspond to TRBD1 or TRBD2 (6 bases each). There are 16 residues in the CDR3. V shed 5 bases and J shed 0 bases, with 14 bases lying between them. Germline V gene lookup returns CDR1 MDHEN and CDR2 SYDVKM. The CDR3: CASSRGQGSSYNEQFF. DNA of the CDR3: TGTGCCAGCAGTCGGGGGCAGGGCTCCTCCTACAATGAGCAGTTCTTC. Drawing the rest from reference TRBV28 and TRBJ2-1, the complete variable domain is DVKVTQSSRYLVKRTGEKVFLECVQDMDHENMFWYRQDPGLGLRLIYFSYDVKMKEKGDIPEGYSVSREKKERFSLILESASTNQTSMYLCASSRGQGSSYNEQFFGPGTRLTVL.

This clonotype was picked up a small number of times. The gene calls are TRBV20-1 and TRBJ1-5, with D uncertain. Germline V gives CDR1 DFQATT, CDR2 SNEGSKA (reference sequence). V lost 1 base, J lost 3 bases, and 7 bases lay in between. The CDR3 is 13 residues long. The DNA of the CDR3 is TGCAGTGCTAGAGTCCAACTCAATCAGCCCCAGCATTTT. This codes for CSARVQLNQPQHF.